This TCR beta chain appears in the sequencing data of a study of human T cells and chemical hapten exposure. Study-wide results and caveats: TCRs exceeding 1 in 1000 frequency stayed unchanged with DPC sensitization.

Blood, whole and unfractionated, served as the source for total RNA extraction. This clonotype was found once. Its antigen remains unidentified. Within the library, unique molecular identifiers were attached to each individual cDNA molecule. TCRdb independently ran MiXCR on the 5' RACE reads; one entry per CDR3 protein. The sample has about 120,000 distinct CDR3 sequences; 15% to 20% are singletons. The sequence was obtained from a human donor in good health.

This chain's CDR3 is CASSFHRGRYYSNQPQHF. Written as DNA, the CDR3 is TGTGCCAGCAGTTTCCACAGGGGGCGTTATTATAGCAATCAGCCCCAGCATTTT. The rearrangement joins TRBV12-3 or TRBV12-4 to TRBJ1-5; the match to TRBD1 covers 9 bases. V dropped 3 bases and J dropped 0; count of bases not matched to a gene: 9. This CDR3 has 18 amino acids.